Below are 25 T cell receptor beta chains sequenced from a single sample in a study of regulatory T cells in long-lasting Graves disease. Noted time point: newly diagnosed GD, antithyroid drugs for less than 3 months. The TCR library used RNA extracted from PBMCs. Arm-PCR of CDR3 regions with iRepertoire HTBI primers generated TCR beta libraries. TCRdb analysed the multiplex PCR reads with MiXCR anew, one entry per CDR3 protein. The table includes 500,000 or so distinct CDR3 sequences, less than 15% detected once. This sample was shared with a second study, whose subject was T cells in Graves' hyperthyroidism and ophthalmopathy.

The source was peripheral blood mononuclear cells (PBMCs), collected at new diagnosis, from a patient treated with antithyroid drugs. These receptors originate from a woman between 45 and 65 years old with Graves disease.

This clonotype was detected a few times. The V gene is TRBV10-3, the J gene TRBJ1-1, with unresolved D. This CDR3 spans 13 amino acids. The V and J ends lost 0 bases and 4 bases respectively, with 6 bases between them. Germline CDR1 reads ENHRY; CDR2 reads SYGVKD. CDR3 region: CAISESLSTEAFF. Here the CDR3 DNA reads TGTGCCATCAGTGAGTCGTTGAGCACTGAAGCTTTCTTT.

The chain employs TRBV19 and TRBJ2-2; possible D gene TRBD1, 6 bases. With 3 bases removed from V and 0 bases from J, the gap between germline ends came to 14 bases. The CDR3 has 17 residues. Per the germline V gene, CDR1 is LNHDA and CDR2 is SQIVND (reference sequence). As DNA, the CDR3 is TGTGCCAGTAGTATTTTTCCCGGGACACCGAACACCGGGGAGCTGTTTTTT. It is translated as CASSIFPGTPNTGELFF.

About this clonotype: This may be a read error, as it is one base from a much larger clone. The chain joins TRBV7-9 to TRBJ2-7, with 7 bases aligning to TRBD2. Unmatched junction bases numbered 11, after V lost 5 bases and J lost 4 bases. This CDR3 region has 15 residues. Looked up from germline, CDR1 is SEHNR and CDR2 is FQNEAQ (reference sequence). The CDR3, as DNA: TGTGCCAGCAGCCCGCCGGGGAGGGGTAGATACGAGCAGTACTTC. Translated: CASSPPGRGRYEQYF.

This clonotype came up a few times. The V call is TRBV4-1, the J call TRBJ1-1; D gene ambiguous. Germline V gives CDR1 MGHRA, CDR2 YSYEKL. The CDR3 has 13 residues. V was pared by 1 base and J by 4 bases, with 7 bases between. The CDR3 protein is CASSQVPSTEAFF. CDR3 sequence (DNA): TGCGCCAGCAGCCAAGTACCGAGCACTGAAGCTTTCTTT.

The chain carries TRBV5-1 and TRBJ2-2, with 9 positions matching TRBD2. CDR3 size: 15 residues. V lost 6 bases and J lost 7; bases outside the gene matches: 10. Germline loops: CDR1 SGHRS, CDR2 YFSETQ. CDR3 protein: CASTTSGSKGGELFF. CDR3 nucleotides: TGCGCCAGCACCACTAGCGGGTCGAAGGGCGGGGAGCTGTTTTTT.

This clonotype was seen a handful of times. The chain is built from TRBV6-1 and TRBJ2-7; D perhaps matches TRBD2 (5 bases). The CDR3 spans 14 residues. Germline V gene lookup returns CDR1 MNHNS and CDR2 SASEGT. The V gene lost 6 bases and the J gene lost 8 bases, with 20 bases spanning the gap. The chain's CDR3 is CASRALISSFQQYF. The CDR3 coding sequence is TGTGCCAGCAGGGCCCTGATCTCTAGCTTTCAGCAGTACTTC.

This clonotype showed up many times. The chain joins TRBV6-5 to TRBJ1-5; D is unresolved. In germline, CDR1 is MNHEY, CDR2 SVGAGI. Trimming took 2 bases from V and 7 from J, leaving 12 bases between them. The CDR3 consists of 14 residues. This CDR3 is CASSYREAGQPQHF. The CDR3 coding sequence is TGTGCCAGCAGTTACCGGGAGGCCGGGCAGCCCCAGCATTTT.

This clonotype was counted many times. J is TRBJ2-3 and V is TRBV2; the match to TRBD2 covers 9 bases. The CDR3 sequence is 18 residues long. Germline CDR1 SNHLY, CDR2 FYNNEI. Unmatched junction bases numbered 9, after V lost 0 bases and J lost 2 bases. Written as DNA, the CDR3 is TGTGCCAGCAGTGAAGCGCTTGGCGGGAGGGCCCTCACAGATACGCAGTATTTT. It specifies CASSEALGGRALTDTQYF. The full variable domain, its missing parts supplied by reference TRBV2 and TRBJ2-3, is EPEVTQTPSHQVTQMGQEVILRCVPISNHLYFYWYRQILGQKVEFLVSFYNNEISEKSEIFDDQFSVERPDGSNFTLKIRSTKLEDSAMYFCASSEALGGRALTDTQYFGPGTRLTVL.

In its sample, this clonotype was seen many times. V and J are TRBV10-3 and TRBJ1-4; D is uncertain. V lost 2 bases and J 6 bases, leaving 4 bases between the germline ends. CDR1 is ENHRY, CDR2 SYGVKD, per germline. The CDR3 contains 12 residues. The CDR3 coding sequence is TGTGCCATCAGTGAGCTAGATGAAAAACTGTTTTTT. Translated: CAISELDEKLFF.

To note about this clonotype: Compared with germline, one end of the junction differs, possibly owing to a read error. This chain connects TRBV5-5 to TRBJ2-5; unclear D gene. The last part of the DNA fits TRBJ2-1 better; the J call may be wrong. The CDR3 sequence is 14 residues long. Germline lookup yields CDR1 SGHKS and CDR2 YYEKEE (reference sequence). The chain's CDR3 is CASSQVETNNEQFF. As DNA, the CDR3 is TGCGCCAGCAGCCAAGTGGAGACCAACAATGAGCAGTTCTTC.

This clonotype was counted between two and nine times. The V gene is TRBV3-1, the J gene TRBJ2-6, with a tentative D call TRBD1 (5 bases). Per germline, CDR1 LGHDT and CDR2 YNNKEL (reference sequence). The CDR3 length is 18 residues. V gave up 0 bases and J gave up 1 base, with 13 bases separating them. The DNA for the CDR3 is TGTGCCAGCAGCCAAGAACTATATCGGACATCTGGGGCCAACGTCCTGACTTTC. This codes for CASSQELYRTSGANVLTF. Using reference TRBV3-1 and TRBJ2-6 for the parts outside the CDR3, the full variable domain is DTAVSQTPKYLVTQMGNDKSIKCEQNLGHDTMYWYKQDSKKFLKIMFSYNNKELIINETVPNRFSPKSPDKAHLNLHINSLELGDSAVYFCASSQELYRTSGANVLTFGAGSRLTVL.

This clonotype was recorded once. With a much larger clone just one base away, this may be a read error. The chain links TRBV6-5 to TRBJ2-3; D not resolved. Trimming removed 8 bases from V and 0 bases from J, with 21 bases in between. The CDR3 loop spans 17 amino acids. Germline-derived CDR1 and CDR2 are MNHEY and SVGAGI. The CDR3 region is CASGNSGSLWSTDTQYF. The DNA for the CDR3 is TGTGCCAGCGGTAACTCCGGTTCCCTCTGGAGCACAGATACGCAGTATTTT.

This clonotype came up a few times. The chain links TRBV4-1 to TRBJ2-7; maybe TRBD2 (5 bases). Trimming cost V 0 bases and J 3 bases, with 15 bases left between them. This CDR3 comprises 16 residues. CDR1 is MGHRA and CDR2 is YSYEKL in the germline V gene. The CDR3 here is CASSQDLDRELYEQYF. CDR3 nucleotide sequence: TGCGCCAGCAGCCAAGATCTTGATCGGGAACTCTACGAGCAGTACTTC.

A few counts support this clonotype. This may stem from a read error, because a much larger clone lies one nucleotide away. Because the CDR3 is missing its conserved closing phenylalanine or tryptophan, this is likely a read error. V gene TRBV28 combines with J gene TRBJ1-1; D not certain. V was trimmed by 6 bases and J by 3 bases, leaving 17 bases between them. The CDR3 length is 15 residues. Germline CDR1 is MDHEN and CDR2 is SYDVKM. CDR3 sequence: CASSGRGSLDTEAFL. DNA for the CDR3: TGTGCCAGCAGCGGTAGAGGGAGCTTGGACACTGAAGCTTTCCTT.

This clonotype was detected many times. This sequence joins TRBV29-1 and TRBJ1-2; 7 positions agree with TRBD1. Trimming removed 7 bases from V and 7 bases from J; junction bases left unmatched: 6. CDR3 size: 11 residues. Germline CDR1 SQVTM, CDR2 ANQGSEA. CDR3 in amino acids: CSDQRTGGYTF. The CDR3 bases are TGCAGCGACCAACGGACAGGTGGCTACACCTTC.

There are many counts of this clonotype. The CDR3 loop is CASSARSGQPNEKLFF. The DNA of the CDR3 is TGTGCCAGCAGTGCCCGATCGGGACAGCCTAATGAAAAACTGTTTTTT. The chain uses TRBV2 and TRBJ1-4; TRBD1 agrees at 7 bases. Germline lookup yields CDR1 SNHLY and CDR2 FYNNEI. The CDR3 extends over 16 amino acids. Trimming cost V 4 bases and J 3 bases; bases outside gene matches: 8.

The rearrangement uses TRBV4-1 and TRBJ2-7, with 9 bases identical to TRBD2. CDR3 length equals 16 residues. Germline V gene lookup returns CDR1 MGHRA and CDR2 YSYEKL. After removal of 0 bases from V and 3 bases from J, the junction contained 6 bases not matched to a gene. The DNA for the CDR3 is TGCGCCAGCAGCCAAGATGGGCTAGCGGGGTTCTACGAGCAGTACTTC. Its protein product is CASSQDGLAGFYEQYF.

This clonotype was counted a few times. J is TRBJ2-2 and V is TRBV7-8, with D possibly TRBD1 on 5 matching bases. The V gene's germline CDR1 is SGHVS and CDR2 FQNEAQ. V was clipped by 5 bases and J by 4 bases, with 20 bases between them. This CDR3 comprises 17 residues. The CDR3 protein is CASSPHPQGDGTGELFF. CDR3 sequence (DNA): TGTGCCAGCAGCCCGCACCCCCAGGGTGATGGCACCGGGGAGCTGTTTTTT. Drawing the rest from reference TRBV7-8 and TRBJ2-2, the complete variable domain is GAGVSQSPRYKVAKRGQDVALRCDPISGHVSLFWYQQALGQGPEFLTYFQNEAQLDKSGLPSDRFFAERPEGSVSTLKIQRTQQEDSAVYLCASSPHPQGDGTGELFFGEGSRLTVL.

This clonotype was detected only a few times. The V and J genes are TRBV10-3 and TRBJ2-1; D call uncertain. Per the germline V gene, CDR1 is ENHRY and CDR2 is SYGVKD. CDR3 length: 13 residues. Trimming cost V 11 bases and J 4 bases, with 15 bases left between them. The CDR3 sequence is CAQAHEPYNEQFF. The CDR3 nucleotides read TGTGCCCAAGCGCACGAACCATACAATGAGCAGTTCTTC.

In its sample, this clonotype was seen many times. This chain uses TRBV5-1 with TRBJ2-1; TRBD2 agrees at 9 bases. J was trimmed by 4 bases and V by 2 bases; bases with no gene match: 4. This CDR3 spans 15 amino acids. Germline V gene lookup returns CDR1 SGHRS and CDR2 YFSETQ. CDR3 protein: CASSLDLAGYNEQFF. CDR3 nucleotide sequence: TGCGCCAGCAGCTTAGACCTAGCGGGATACAATGAGCAGTTCTTC.

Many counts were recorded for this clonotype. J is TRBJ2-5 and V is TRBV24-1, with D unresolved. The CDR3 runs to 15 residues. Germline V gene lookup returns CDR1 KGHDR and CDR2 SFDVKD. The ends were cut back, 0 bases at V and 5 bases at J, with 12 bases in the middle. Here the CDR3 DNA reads TGTGCCACCAGTGATTTGTCTCAGTACCCGGAGACCCAGTACTTC. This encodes CATSDLSQYPETQYF.

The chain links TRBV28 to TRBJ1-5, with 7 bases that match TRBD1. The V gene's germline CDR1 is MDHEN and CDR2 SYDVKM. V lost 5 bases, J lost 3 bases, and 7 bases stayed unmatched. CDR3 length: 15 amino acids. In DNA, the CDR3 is TGTGCCAGCAGTCAAGAGGGGGCATACAATCAGCCCCAGCATTTT. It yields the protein CASSQEGAYNQPQHF.

The CDR3 DNA follows: TGTGCCAGCTCCGAGAGGGGACAGGGGGTTCAGGACACTGAAGCTTTCTTT. This gives the protein CASSERGQGVQDTEAFF. The rearrangement joins TRBV9 to TRBJ1-1; 11 bases map to TRBD1. V lost 7 bases, J lost 3 bases, and 14 bases stayed unmatched. The CDR3 consists of 17 residues. CDR1 and CDR2 (germline): SGDLS, YYNGEE.

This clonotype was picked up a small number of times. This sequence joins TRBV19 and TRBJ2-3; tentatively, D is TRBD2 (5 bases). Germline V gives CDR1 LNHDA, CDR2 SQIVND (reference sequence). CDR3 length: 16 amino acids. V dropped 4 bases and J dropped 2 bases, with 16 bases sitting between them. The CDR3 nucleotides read TGTGCCAGTAGTACAGGACTCGCGGAGTTCACAGATACGCAGTATTTT. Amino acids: CASSTGLAEFTDTQYF.

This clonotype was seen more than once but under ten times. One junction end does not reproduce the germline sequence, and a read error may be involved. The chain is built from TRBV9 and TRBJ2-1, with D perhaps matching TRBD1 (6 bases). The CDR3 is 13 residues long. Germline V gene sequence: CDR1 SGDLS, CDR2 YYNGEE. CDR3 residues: CASSDGTNNGQFF. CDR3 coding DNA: TGTGCCAGCAGTGACGGGACAAACAATGGGCAGTTCTTC.